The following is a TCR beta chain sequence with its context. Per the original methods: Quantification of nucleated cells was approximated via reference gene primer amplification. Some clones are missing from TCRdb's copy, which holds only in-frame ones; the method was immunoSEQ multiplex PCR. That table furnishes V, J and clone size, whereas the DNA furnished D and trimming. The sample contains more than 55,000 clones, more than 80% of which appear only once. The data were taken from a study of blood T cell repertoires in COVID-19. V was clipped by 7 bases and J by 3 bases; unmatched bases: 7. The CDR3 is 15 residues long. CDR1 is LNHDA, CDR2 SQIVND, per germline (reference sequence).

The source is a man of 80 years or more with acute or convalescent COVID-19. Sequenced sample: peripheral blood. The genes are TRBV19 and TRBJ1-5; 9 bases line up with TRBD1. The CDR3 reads CASNKGTGNNQPQHF. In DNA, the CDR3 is TGTGCCAGTAATAAAGGGACAGGGAACAATCAGCCCCAGCATTTT.